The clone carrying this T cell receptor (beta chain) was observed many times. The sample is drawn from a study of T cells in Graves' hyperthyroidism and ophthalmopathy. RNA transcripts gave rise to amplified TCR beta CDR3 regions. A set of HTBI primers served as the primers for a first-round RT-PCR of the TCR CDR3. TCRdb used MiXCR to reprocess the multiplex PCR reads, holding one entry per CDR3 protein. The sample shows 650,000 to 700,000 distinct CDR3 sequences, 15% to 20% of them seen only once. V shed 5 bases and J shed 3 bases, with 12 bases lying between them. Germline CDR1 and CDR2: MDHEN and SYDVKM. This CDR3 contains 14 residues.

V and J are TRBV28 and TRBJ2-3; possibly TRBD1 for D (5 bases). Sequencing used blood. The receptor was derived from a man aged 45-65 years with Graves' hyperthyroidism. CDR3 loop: CASSPPQGTDTQYF. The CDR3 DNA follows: TGTGCCAGCAGTCCTCCCCAGGGAACAGATACGCAGTATTTT. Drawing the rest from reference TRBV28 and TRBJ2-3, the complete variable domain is DVKVTQSSRYLVKRTGEKVFLECVQDMDHENMFWYRQDPGLGLRLIYFSYDVKMKEKGDIPEGYSVSREKKERFSLILESASTNQTSMYLCASSPPQGTDTQYFGPGTRLTVL.